This section outlines one T cell receptor beta chain sequence together with its context. Other DNA variants within this sample encode the same CDR3. Enrollees, about 18 to 89 years old, lived in 24 US areas. CDR1 and CDR2 from the germline V gene are SGHRS and YFSETQ. CDR3 length: 14 residues. V was pared by 3 bases and J by 5 bases, with 14 bases between. Original processing notes: Amplified reference gene primers provided the basis for estimating nucleated cell counts. Using immunoSEQ multiplex PCR, the repertoire was profiled, and TCRdb retains in-frame clones only, with some absent. The D gene and trimming were derived from the DNA, and the V and J assignments and clone size from that table. The data hold around 250,000 clones, with roughly 80% observed a single time. This entry comes from a study of blood T cell repertoires in COVID-19. In the study overall: PBMCs, B-cell-depleted T cells, or T cells were the source of the cDNA or gDNA that made up the material.

The chain links TRBV5-1 to TRBJ1-1; D is possibly TRBD1 (5 bases). This receptor was obtained from a man in his forties who had been exposed to COVID-19. Sequences were obtained from PBMCs or T cells enriched from blood (not recorded which). CDR3 bases: TGCGCCAGCAGCTGGGGTAGACGGGGGACTGAAGCTTTCTTT. Translation: CASSWGRRGTEAFF.